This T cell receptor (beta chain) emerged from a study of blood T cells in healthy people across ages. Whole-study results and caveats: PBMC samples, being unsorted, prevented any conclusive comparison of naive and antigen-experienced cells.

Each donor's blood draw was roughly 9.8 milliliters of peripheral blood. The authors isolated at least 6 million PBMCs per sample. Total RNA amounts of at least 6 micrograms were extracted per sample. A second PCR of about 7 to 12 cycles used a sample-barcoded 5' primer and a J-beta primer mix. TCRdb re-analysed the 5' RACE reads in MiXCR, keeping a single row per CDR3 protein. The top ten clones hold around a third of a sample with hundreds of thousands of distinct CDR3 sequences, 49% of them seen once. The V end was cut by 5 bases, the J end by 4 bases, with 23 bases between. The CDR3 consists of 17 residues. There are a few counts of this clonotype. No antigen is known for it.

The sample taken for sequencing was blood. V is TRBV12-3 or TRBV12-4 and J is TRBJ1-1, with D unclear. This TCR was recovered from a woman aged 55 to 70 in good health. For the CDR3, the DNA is TGTGCCAGCAGTCCTCCGTCGTGGGTCCCGGGGAGCACTGAAGCTTTCTTT. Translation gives CASSPPSWVPGSTEAFF.